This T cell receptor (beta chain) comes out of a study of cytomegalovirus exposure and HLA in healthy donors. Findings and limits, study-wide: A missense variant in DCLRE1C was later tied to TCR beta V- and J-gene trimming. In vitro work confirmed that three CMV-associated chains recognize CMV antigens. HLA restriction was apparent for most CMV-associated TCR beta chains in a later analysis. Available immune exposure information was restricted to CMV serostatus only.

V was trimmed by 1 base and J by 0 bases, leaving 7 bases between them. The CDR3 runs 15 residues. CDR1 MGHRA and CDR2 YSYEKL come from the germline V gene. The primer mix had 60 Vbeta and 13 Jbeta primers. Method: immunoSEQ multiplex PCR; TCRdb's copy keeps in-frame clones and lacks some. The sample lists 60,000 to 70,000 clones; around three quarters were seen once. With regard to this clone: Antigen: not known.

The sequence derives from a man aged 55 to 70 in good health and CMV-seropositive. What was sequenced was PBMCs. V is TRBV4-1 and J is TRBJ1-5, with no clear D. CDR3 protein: CASSQVVYSNQPQHF. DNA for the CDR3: TGCGCCAGCAGCCAAGTCGTTTATAGCAATCAGCCCCAGCATTTT.